Listed here is a single TCR beta chain. The antigen is not known. The sample is drawn from a study of circulating and synovial CD4+ cells in juvenile arthritis. Patients with active juvenile idiopathic arthritis donated these samples. Method: immunoSEQ multiplex PCR; TCRdb's copy keeps in-frame clones and lacks some. This table has 36,000 or so clones, around 96% appearing once. V gave up 0 bases and J gave up 0 bases, with 8 bases separating them. The CDR3 loop spans 15 amino acids. In germline, CDR1 is SGHDN, CDR2 FVKESK. Whole-study results and caveats: Diversity here was lower than in bulk blood CD4 cells.

The TCR sequence derives from a human donor with juvenile idiopathic arthritis. The specimen sequenced was CD4+ T cells from blood. The chain has TRBV14 and TRBJ1-2; no clear D gene. CDR3 in DNA: TGTGCCAGCAGCCAAGATCAGTACGCTAACTATGGCTACACCTTC. This gives the protein CASSQDQYANYGYTF.